The clone carrying this TCR beta chain was detected a few times. Its antigen is as yet unknown. The TCR alpha and TCR beta cDNA libraries, bearing sample barcodes and UMIs, were generated by 5'RACE using constant-segment primers. Each CDR3 protein is one row after TCRdb ran MiXCR on the 5' RACE reads. Of about 100,000 distinct CDR3 sequences in the sample, about a sixth were seen once. Germline CDR1 reads DFQATT; CDR2 reads SNEGSKA (reference sequence). After removal of 3 bases from V and 5 bases from J, the junction contained 3 bases not matched to a gene. The CDR3 runs to 13 residues. This sample stems from a study of T-cell memory formation after mild COVID-19. Study at large: In these data, TCR clusters were largely donor specific. The study, taken as a whole, reports: The authors left the SARS-CoV-2 specificity of second-wave clones peaking on day 37 unconfirmed.

Input material: PBMCs or a T cell subset sorted from them (not recorded which). This TCR came from a man aged 18-30 years who had mild COVID-19 (a few samples of this study predate the infection). Cell type and time point are not known. V is TRBV20-1 and J is TRBJ2-5; 10 nucleotides agree with TRBD1. CDR3 amino acids: CSARTGGMETQYF. The CDR3 DNA reads as TGCAGTGCTAGGACAGGGGGCATGGAGACCCAGTACTTC.